Listed below are T cell receptor beta chains from one sample, sequenced in a study of T cells in Graves' hyperthyroidism and ophthalmopathy. MiXCR was run by TCRdb on the multiplex PCR reads, yielding one entry per CDR3 protein. The table records 370,000 or so distinct CDR3 sequences, roughly 25% of them present only once. The sequenced sample consisted of blood. The source is a man aged 45-65 years with Graves' hyperthyroidism. CDR3s include the opening cysteine and the closing phenylalanine or tryptophan. The order of the fields is CDR3 protein, CDR3 DNA, clone size, V gene, J gene, D gene. D genes are given only for firm matches. A clone size is listed for some rows: how often the clone was seen (once, few, many), or a class if it is expanded.

CASSTGSKGTDTQYF	TGTGCCAGCAGTACTGGGTCTAAGGGCACAGATACGCAGTATTTT	.	TRBV27	TRBJ2-3	.
CASSPLEEYEQYF	TGTGCCAGCAGCCCCCTCGAAGAATACGAGCAGTACTTC	many	TRBV11-2	TRBJ2-7	.
CASSLGTGAPNSPLHF	TGTGCCAGCAGCTTAGGGACAGGGGCACCTAATTCACCCCTCCACTTT	.	TRBV11-2	TRBJ1-6	TRBD1
CASSYSQNTDTQYF	TGTGCCAGCAGTTACTCCCAGAACACAGATACGCAGTATTTT	.	TRBV12-3/TRBV12-4	TRBJ2-3	.
CASSLEGVGEAFF	TGTGCCAGCAGTTTAGAAGGGGTTGGGGAAGCTTTCTTT	.	TRBV27	TRBJ1-1	.
CASRGDRVGEQYF	TGTGCCAGCAGGGGGGACAGGGTTGGAGAGCAGTACTTC	many	TRBV2	TRBJ2-7	TRBD1
CASSLAGGHYNEQFF	TGTGCCAGCAGCTTAGCGGGAGGGCACTACAATGAGCAGTTCTTC	many	TRBV5-1	TRBJ2-1	TRBD2
CASSQRAPYEQYF	TGTGCCAGCAGCCAACGGGCCCCCTACGAGCAGTACTTC	.	TRBV11-2	TRBJ2-7	.
CASSTVGGTEAFF	TGTGCCAGCAGCACCGTCGGGGGCACTGAAGCTTTCTTT	few	TRBV12-3/TRBV12-4	TRBJ1-1	.
CASTLWGQLKSSGANVLTF	TGCGCCAGCACTCTGTGGGGGCAGTTGAAGAGCTCTGGGGCCAACGTCCTGACTTTC	few	TRBV5-1	TRBJ2-6	.
CASSIKQSGNQPQHF	TGTGCCAGTAGTATAAAGCAATCTGGCAATCAGCCCCAGCATTTT	.	TRBV19	TRBJ1-5	.
CASSPTRTSAETQYF	TGTGCCAGCAGTCCAACTCGGACTAGCGCAGAGACCCAGTACTTC	few	TRBV12-3/TRBV12-4	TRBJ2-5	TRBD2
CASSLGRVAYNEQFF	TGCGCCAGCAGCTTGGGAAGGGTTGCCTACAATGAGCAGTTCTTC	.	TRBV5-1	TRBJ2-1	.
CASKIGFSYNEQFF	TGTGCCAGTAAAATCGGCTTCTCCTACAATGAGCAGTTCTTC	.	TRBV19	TRBJ2-1	.
CASSQDSSLASQYF	TGCGCCAGCAGCCAAGATTCGTCACTAGCCTCGCAGTATTTT	.	TRBV4-1	TRBJ2-3	.
CAWSDSGNEQFF	TGTGCCTGGAGTGATAGCGGCAATGAGCAGTTCTTC	few	TRBV30	TRBJ2-1	.
CASKEGVSGNEQFF	TGCGCCAGCAAGGAAGGTGTGAGCGGCAATGAGCAGTTCTTC	many	TRBV5-1	TRBJ2-1	.
CASNPLIAGDNEQFF	TGTGCCAGCAACCCGTTAATAGCGGGAGACAATGAGCAGTTCTTC	many	TRBV6-1	TRBJ2-1	TRBD2
CATSDTHAGLVGGADTGELFF	TGTGCCACCAGTGATACGCATGCGGGACTAGTCGGAGGGGCGGACACCGGGGAGCTGTTTTTT	.	TRBV24-1	TRBJ2-2	TRBD2
CASSGRDLPADTLYF	TGCGCCAGCAGCGGAAGGGACTTGCCGGCAGATACGCTGTATTTT	.	TRBV5-1	TRBJ2-3	.
CASSTRTGNEQFF	TGTGCCAGCAGCACCCGGACAGGAAATGAGCAGTTCTTC	.	TRBV12-3/TRBV12-4	TRBJ2-1	TRBD1
CASRKLAGGLTDTQYF	TGTGCCAGCAGAAAACTAGCGGGAGGCCTCACAGATACGCAGTATTTT	many	TRBV2	TRBJ2-3	TRBD2
CASSSGTVKETQYF	TGTGCCAGCAGCTCCGGGACCGTTAAAGAGACCCAGTACTTC	.	TRBV2	TRBJ2-5	.
CASSRDRAPNYGYTF	TGTGCCAGCAGCCGAGACAGAGCTCCTAACTATGGCTACACCTTC	few	TRBV7-2	TRBJ1-2	.
CSVDDRGLDEQYF	TGCAGCGTTGATGACAGGGGTCTTGACGAGCAGTACTTC	few	TRBV29-1	TRBJ2-7	TRBD1
CASSPPRAAEQYF	TGTGCCAGCAGCCCCCCCCGGGCTGCCGAGCAGTACTTC	.	TRBV28	TRBJ2-7	.
CASRRPPHSYEQYF	TGTGCCAGCAGGCGACCGCCACACTCCTACGAGCAGTACTTC	many	TRBV28	TRBJ2-7	.
CASSLTGTSDEQYF	TGTGCCAGCAGTTTAACCGGTACATCAGACGAGCAGTACTTC	few	TRBV12-3/TRBV12-4	TRBJ2-7	.
CAISESSTERGTANTEAFF	TGTGCCATCAGTGAGTCCTCAACTGAGCGCGGGACGGCGAACACTGAAGCTTTCTTT	few	TRBV10-3	TRBJ1-1	.
CASSQPPPRSDTQYF	TGCGCCAGCAGCCAACCCCCCCCGAGGTCAGATACGCAGTATTTT	.	TRBV4-1	TRBJ2-3	.
CASSEISNQPQHF	TGTGCCAGCAGTGAAATCTCCAATCAGCCCCAGCATTTT	.	TRBV6-1	TRBJ1-5	.
CASSLQREKPYNEQFF	TGTGCCAGCAGCTTACAGCGGGAGAAACCCTACAATGAGCAGTTCTTC	.	TRBV7-8	TRBJ2-1	TRBD2
CASSFSGTLYNEQFF	TGTGCCAGCAGTTTCTCGGGGACCCTTTACAATGAGCAGTTCTTC	few	TRBV27	TRBJ2-1	.
CASSLATDYNYGYTF	TGCGCCAGCAGCTTGGCTACAGATTATAACTATGGCTACACCTTC	few	TRBV5-1	TRBJ1-2	.
CSARDTQGALGYTF	TGCAGTGCTAGAGATACACAGGGGGCGCTGGGCTACACCTTC	.	TRBV20-1	TRBJ1-2	TRBD1
CASSEGTDYYGYTF	TGTGCCAGCAGTGAAGGGACAGACTACTATGGCTACACCTTC	many	TRBV12-3/TRBV12-4	TRBJ1-2	TRBD1
CASSLFGTGGGKMNTEAFF	TGTGCCAGCAGCTTATTTGGGACAGGGGGAGGAAAAATGAACACTGAAGCTTTCTTT	.	TRBV7-3	TRBJ1-1	TRBD1
CASSLKGAGELFF	TGTGCCAGCAGCTTAAAGGGTGCCGGGGAGCTGTTTTTT	.	TRBV5-6	TRBJ2-2	.
CASSPRSTAASHVAYEQYF	TGTGCCAGTAGTCCCCGTTCGACAGCCGCCAGCCACGTGGCCTACGAGCAGTACTTC	few	TRBV19	TRBJ2-7	.
CASSQQAGQGYEQYF	TGTGCCAGCAGCCAACAGGCGGGACAGGGCTACGAGCAGTACTTC	.	TRBV3-1	TRBJ2-7	TRBD1
CASSSTGTSYNEQFF	TGTGCCAGCAGCTCGACAGGGACCTCCTACAATGAGCAGTTCTTC	many	TRBV11-2	TRBJ2-1	TRBD1
CAWKSGLWSPLHF	TGTGCCTGGAAAAGTGGGTTATGGTCACCCCTCCACTTT	few	TRBV30	TRBJ1-6	.
CSARGSGRADTGELFF	TGCAGTGCTAGGGGGAGCGGGAGGGCCGACACCGGGGAGCTGTTTTTT	once	TRBV20-1	TRBJ2-2	TRBD2
CASSPEALRQLGSTF	TGTGCCAGCTCACCGGAGGCACTCCGGCAATTAGGCTCCACCTTC	.	TRBV18	TRBJ1-2	.
CATSDSTSLYEQYF	TGTGCCACCAGTGATTCGACTAGCCTCTACGAGCAGTACTTC	few	TRBV24-1	TRBJ2-7	TRBD2
CASSPLQDTEAFF	TGTGCCAGCTCACCCCTCCAGGACACTGAAGCTTTCTTT	.	TRBV18	TRBJ1-1	.
CASSLMEGQPQHF	TGTGCCAGCAGTTTGATGGAGGGCCAGCCCCAGCATTTT	few	TRBV12-3/TRBV12-4	TRBJ1-5	.
CASSPEGRGPDTQYF	TGTGCCAGCAGCCCAGAGGGCAGGGGCCCAGATACGCAGTATTTT	few	TRBV9	TRBJ2-3	.
CASRKRTSGGVETQYF	TGTGCCAGCAGGAAACGAACTAGCGGGGGTGTGGAGACCCAGTACTTC	many	TRBV6-2/TRBV6-3	TRBJ2-5	TRBD2
CSVLRLNTEAFF	TGCAGCGTTCTGCGATTGAACACTGAAGCTTTCTTT	few	TRBV29-1	TRBJ1-1	.
CASSPSGGSYEQYF	TGTGCCAGCTCACCATCAGGGGGTTCCTACGAGCAGTACTTC	many	TRBV18	TRBJ2-7	TRBD1
CSVEGFSYEQYF	TGCAGCGTTGAAGGGTTCTCCTACGAGCAGTACTTC	.	TRBV29-1	TRBJ2-7	.
CSVVGQGYEQYF	TGCAGCGTTGTCGGACAGGGGTACGAGCAGTACTTC	few	TRBV29-1	TRBJ2-7	TRBD1
CASSTTGLAGAINEQFF	TGTGCCAGTAGTACGACGGGACTAGCGGGAGCTATCAATGAGCAGTTCTTC	.	TRBV19	TRBJ2-1	TRBD2
CSARQGSYGQYF	TGCAGTGCTAGGCAGGGGTCGTACGGGCAGTACTTC	few	TRBV20-1	TRBJ2-7	.